The TCR beta chain under discussion was sequenced for a study of regulatory dendritic cells for organ transplantation. As for the study in general: Regulatory dendritic cells came from monocytes given vitamin D3 and IL-10.

Overall study findings and caveats: Regulatory dendritic cells appeared to expand memory CD8+ clones less than mature ones. Memory CD8+ T cells were the most oligoclonal; naive cells were highly diverse. Between individuals, the alloreactive memory CD8+ T cell pool differed considerably.

In regard to this clone: Its antigen remains unidentified.

Allogeneic regulatory or mature dendritic cells were co-cultured for roughly five days with CFSE-labeled sorted T cells at 1:10. With 4 bases clipped from V and 4 bases from J, the junction kept 13 bases outside the gene matches. CDR1 is MNHNS, CDR2 SASEGT, per germline. This CDR3 comprises 17 residues. Profiling relied on immunoSEQ multiplex PCR, and the TCRdb table lists in-frame clones only, not all of them. The sample contains roughly 12,000 clones, about four fifths of which appear only once. The sequenced sample consisted of naive CD8+ T cells from blood cultured with regulatory dendritic cells. Documented subset: CD45RA+ naive T cells. The chain is built from TRBV6-1 and TRBJ2-5; 9 bases are a match to TRBD1. This receptor was identified in a human donor in good health. In DNA, the CDR3 is TGTGCCAGCAGTGTTCCGGGACAGGGCGGTTTGGGAGAGACCCAGTACTTC. Translated: CASSVPGQGGLGETQYF.